Listed below are T cell receptor beta chains from one sample, sequenced in a study of cytomegalovirus exposure and HLA in healthy donors. This table comes from immunoSEQ multiplex PCR, and its TCRdb copy is limited to in-frame clones, with some not included. The sample has roughly 110,000 clones, 75% seen once; the top ten hold less than 3%. The sample comprised PBMCs. These receptors were taken from a male donor in good health and CMV-seropositive. Both conserved end residues are part of each CDR3. A D gene is named only where the DNA matches it firmly. Clone size appears in some rows only: once, few, many, or a class for an expanded clone.

v_call,clone_size,d_call,j_call,cdr3_aa,cdr3_nt
TRBV25-1,-,-,TRBJ1-2,CASKDSNYGYTF,TGTGCCAGCAAGGACAGCAACTATGGCTACACCTTC
TRBV7-3,-,-,TRBJ2-7,CASSLQTGSAYEQYF,TGTGCCAGCAGCCTTCAGACCGGGAGCGCCTACGAGCAGTACTTC
TRBV25-1,-,TRBD1,TRBJ2-5,CASSSGTGSSQETQYF,TGTGCCAGCAGCTCCGGGACAGGGAGCTCCCAAGAGACCCAGTACTTC
TRBV6-4,-,TRBD2,TRBJ2-3,CASSDGTSGGAADTQYF,TGTGCCAGCAGTGACGGGACTAGCGGGGGGGCAGCCGATACGCAGTATTTT
TRBV5-1,-,TRBD2,TRBJ2-3,CASSYSGTTDTQYF,TGCGCCAGCAGCTATAGCGGGACTACAGATACGCAGTATTTT
TRBV5-4,-,TRBD2,TRBJ2-3,CASSLHSGRLDTQYF,TGTGCCAGCAGCTTGCACAGCGGGAGGTTAGATACGCAGTATTTT
TRBV6-6,-,TRBD2,TRBJ2-1,CASHPGLAFNEQFF,TGTGCCAGCCACCCGGGACTAGCTTTCAATGAGCAGTTCTTC
TRBV28,-,-,TRBJ2-3,CASTPASTPGDTQYF,TGTGCCAGCACTCCAGCGAGCACCCCCGGGGATACGCAGTATTTT
TRBV28,-,-,TRBJ1-3,CASSFGSSGNTIYF,TGTGCCAGCAGTTTTGGGAGCTCTGGAAACACCATATATTTT
TRBV9,-,TRBD1,TRBJ1-5,CASSEGTGINQPQHF,TGTGCCAGCAGCGAGGGGACAGGGATCAATCAGCCCCAGCATTTT
TRBV5-1,-,TRBD2,TRBJ2-1,CASSLRLASYNEQFF,TGCGCCAGCAGCTTACGACTAGCATCCTACAATGAGCAGTTCTTC
TRBV5-1,-,TRBD1,TRBJ2-7,CASSLGQGAYEQYF,TGCGCCAGCAGCTTGGGACAGGGGGCCTACGAGCAGTACTTC
TRBV21-1,-,-,TRBJ1-6,CASRLTAPNSPLHF,TGTGCCAGCCGACTGACGGCTCCAAATTCACCCCTCCACTTT
TRBV7-7,once,-,TRBJ2-1,CASSVGLSSYNEQFF,TGTGCCAGCAGCGTGGGACTGTCATCCTACAATGAGCAGTTCTTC
TRBV6-4,-,TRBD1,TRBJ2-1,CASSEWTGPYNEQFF,TGTGCCAGCAGTGAGTGGACAGGGCCCTACAATGAGCAGTTCTTC
TRBV7-9,-,TRBD1,TRBJ1-4,CASSTTGTANEKLFF,TGTGCCAGCAGCACTACCGGGACAGCCAACGAAAAACTGTTTTTT